These 21 T cell receptor beta chains came from one sample sequenced in a study of cytomegalovirus exposure and HLA in healthy donors (dated by TCRdb to the late 2010s). The library was built by means of the immunoSEQ multiplex PCR assay. For the multiplex PCR, a mixture combining 60 forward primers for TCR Vbeta segments and 13 reverse primers for TCR Jbeta segments was used. TCRdb stores this immuneACCESS table with in-frame sequences only. Part of the clones is absent; in the studies checked, under half of the shortfall reflects unresolved V genes, and no reason is known for the rest. In all, the sample holds 85,000 to 90,000 clones, and about 85% of those were seen once. The ten largest clones add up to 7.4% of the sample. Sequenced sample: PBMCs. The source of these receptors is a man aged 35 to 55 in good health and CMV-seropositive.

The V and J genes are TRBV9 and TRBJ2-2, with D perhaps matching TRBD2 (6 bases). V was shortened by 4 bases and J by 7 bases, with 17 bases between the two germline ends. The CDR3 loop spans 15 amino acids. Germline values: CDR1 SGDLS, CDR2 YYNGEE. CDR3 amino acids: CASSLTAGRIGELFF. The CDR3 nucleotides are TGTGCCAGCAGCCTCACCGCGGGGCGAATCGGGGAGCTGTTTTTT.

The chain uses TRBV5-6 and TRBJ1-2, with unresolved D. The V gene lost 0 bases and the J gene lost 8 bases, with 5 bases spanning the gap. Germline V gene data show CDR1 as SGHDT and CDR2 as YYEEEE. The CDR3 extends over 11 amino acids. In DNA form, the CDR3 reads TGTGCCAGCAGCTTGGCAGGCGGCTACACCTTC. Protein sequence: CASSLAGGYTF. The whole variable domain, filled in from reference TRBV5-6 and TRBJ1-2, reads DAGVTQSPTHLIKTRGQQVTLRCSPKSGHDTVSWYQQALGQGPQFIFQYYEEEERQRGNFPDRFSGHQFPNYSSELNVNALLLGDSALYLCASSLAGGYTFGSGTRLTVV.

The V gene is TRBV2, the J gene TRBJ1-2, with 7 bases identical to TRBD1. V dropped 11 bases and J dropped 6; count of bases not matched to a gene: 15. Germline CDR1 is SNHLY and CDR2 is FYNNEI. The CDR3 length is 14 residues. This CDR3 reads CAGSKTGNSDGYTF. DNA for the CDR3: TGTGCCGGTTCAAAGACAGGGAATTCGGATGGCTACACCTTC.

The count of this clone is one. The junction differs from germline at one of its ends, possibly a read error. The chain combines TRBV7-9 with TRBJ1-5; the D gene is possibly TRBD1 (6 bases). The CDR3 runs 19 residues. Germline values: CDR1 SEHNR, CDR2 FQNEAQ (reference sequence). CDR3 protein: CSSSLDRTAITLSNQPQHF. DNA of the CDR3: TGTTCCAGCAGCTTAGATCGGACAGCAATCACCCTTAGCAATCAGCCCCAGCATTTT.

The chain recombines TRBV2 with TRBJ2-7; 15 bases align to TRBD2. Germline assignment: CDR1 SNHLY and CDR2 FYNNEI. V lost 5 bases to trimming and J lost 4 bases; unmatched junction nucleotides: 3. The CDR3 length is 15 residues. The CDR3 loop reads CASSNGLAGGYEQYF. In nucleotides, the CDR3 is TGTGCCAGCAGTAACGGACTAGCGGGAGGGTACGAGCAGTACTTC.

The chain links TRBV9 to TRBJ2-1; 7 bases align to TRBD2. V lost 3 bases to trimming and J lost 8 bases; unmatched junction nucleotides: 11. The CDR3 is 15 residues long. Per germline, CDR1 SGDLS and CDR2 YYNGEE. In DNA, the CDR3 is TGTGCCAGCAGCGCAGCGGGACCCCCTAGGGATGAGCAGTTCTTC. Encoded protein: CASSAAGPPRDEQFF.

The chain combines TRBV11-3 with TRBJ2-2; no clear D. With 3 bases removed from V and 8 bases from J, the gap between germline ends came to 7 bases. Germline assignment: CDR1 SGHNT and CDR2 YENEEA. The CDR3 has 12 residues. The CDR3 coding sequence is TGTGCCAGCAGCTTCTCCGGGGGGGAGCTGTTTTTT. It translates to CASSFSGGELFF. Full variable domain (missing parts from reference TRBV11-3 and TRBJ2-2): EAGVVQSPRYKIIEKKQPVAFWCNPISGHNTLYWYLQNLGQGPELLIRYENEEAVDDSQLPKDRFSAERLKGVDSTLKIQPAELGDSAVYLCASSFSGGELFFGEGSRLTVL.

This CDR3 is CASRPRGFHTGELFF. The CDR3 DNA follows: TGTGCCAGCAGACCAAGGGGGTTTCACACCGGGGAGCTGTTTTTT. The V and J genes are TRBV11-3 and TRBJ2-2, with D perhaps matching TRBD1 (6 bases). V was trimmed by 6 bases and J by 3 bases, leaving 14 bases between them. CDR1 SGHNT and CDR2 YENEEA come from the germline V gene. The CDR3 is 15 residues long.

The chain carries TRBV5-1 and TRBJ2-1; a weak D match, TRBD1 (5 bases). Trimming removed 5 bases at V and 4 bases at J, with 13 bases between. Germline V gene data show CDR1 as SGHRS and CDR2 as YFSETQ. This CDR3 contains 14 residues. DNA of the CDR3: TGCGCCAGCAGAGACAGCAACACTTACAATGAGCAGTTCTTC. The encoded protein is CASRDSNTYNEQFF.

The chain links TRBV7-8 to TRBJ1-5, with D possibly being TRBD1 (6 bases). Germline V gives CDR1 SGHVS, CDR2 FQNEAQ. The CDR3 is 13 amino acids. Trimming took 5 bases from V and 4 from J, leaving 9 bases between them. CDR3: CASSPTGNQPQHF. As DNA, the CDR3 is TGTGCCAGCAGCCCTACAGGGAATCAGCCCCAGCATTTT. The variable domain in full, completed from reference TRBV7-8 and TRBJ1-5, reads GAGVSQSPRYKVAKRGQDVALRCDPISGHVSLFWYQQALGQGPEFLTYFQNEAQLDKSGLPSDRFFAERPEGSVSTLKIQRTQQEDSAVYLCASSPTGNQPQHFGDGTRLSIL.

This sequence joins TRBV20-1 and TRBJ2-5, with a possible D match to TRBD2 (6 bases). Germline values: CDR1 DFQATT, CDR2 SNEGSKA (reference sequence). This CDR3 is 11 amino acids long. The germline V and J ends were trimmed by 3 bases and 4 bases, with 6 bases remaining between them. DNA for the CDR3: TGCAGTGCTAGGGGGGGAGAGACCCAGTACTTC. It translates to CSARGGETQYF.

The chain couples TRBV7-8 to TRBJ2-3, with TRBD2 matching 10 bases. The germline gives CDR1 SGHVS, CDR2 FQNEAQ. This CDR3 is 18 amino acids long. The V segment lost 0 bases and the J segment 2 bases; nucleotides outside the gene matches: 8. CDR3 nucleotides: TGTGCCAGCAGCTTAGCGGTTTTAGCGGGGGGCACCACAGATACGCAGTATTTT. As protein: CASSLAVLAGGTTDTQYF.

This chain joins TRBV7-8 and TRBJ1-3, with D maybe TRBD1 (6 bases). Germline CDR1 reads SGHVS; CDR2 reads FQNEAQ. This CDR3 is 14 amino acids long. The V end was cut by 5 bases, the J end by 3 bases, with 11 bases between. The CDR3 sequence is CASSRGQFGNTIYF. The CDR3 DNA reads TGTGCCAGCAGCCGAGGACAGTTTGGAAACACCATATATTTT.

The chain carries TRBV18 and TRBJ1-1; 9 bases map to TRBD1. The germline V gene has CDR1 KGHSH and CDR2 LQKENI. V lost 6 bases to trimming and J lost 5 bases; unmatched junction nucleotides: 10. The CDR3 runs to 15 residues. DNA of the CDR3: TGTGCCAGCTCCTACCAAGCACAGGGGGCGACTGAAGCTTTCTTT. It encodes CASSYQAQGATEAFF.

The rearrangement uses TRBV11-2 and TRBJ2-5; 14 bases agree with TRBD2. TRBJ2-7 matches the DNA end more closely, so the J call is doubtful. The CDR3 sequence is 19 residues long. Germline CDR1 reads SGHAT; CDR2 reads FQNNGV. The CDR3 DNA sequence: TGTGCCAGCAGCTTAGATCTAGGGACTAGCGGGAGTCCGACCTACGAGCAGTACTTC. As protein: CASSLDLGTSGSPTYEQYF.

The chain has TRBV2 and TRBJ1-2; 9 bases are a match to TRBD1. The CDR3 contains 13 residues. V trimming: 9 bases; J trimming: 8 bases; junction bases outside the gene matches: 10. Germline CDR1 and CDR2: SNHLY and FYNNEI. This chain's CDR3 is CASQLGTGSGYTF. The CDR3 bases are TGTGCCAGTCAACTAGGGACAGGGTCAGGCTACACCTTC.

The genes are TRBV19 and TRBJ1-5; D not resolved. The germline CDR1 and CDR2 sequences are LNHDA and SQIVND (reference sequence). V was pared by 1 base and J by 0 bases, with 10 bases between. The CDR3 spans 16 residues. The CDR3 spells CASSIVGRSSNQPQHF. The CDR3 DNA is TGTGCCAGTAGTATAGTAGGCAGGTCTAGCAATCAGCCCCAGCATTTT.

This clone occurred a few times. The rearrangement joins TRBV5-1 to TRBJ1-1; the D is unclear. Trimming took 0 bases from V and 1 from J, leaving 19 bases between them. CDR1 is SGHRS and CDR2 is YFSETQ in the germline V gene. The CDR3 is 18 residues long. The CDR3 bases are TGCGCCAGCAGCTTGGGCGGGTCTCCCCGAGGGTCGAACACTGAAGCTTTCTTT. Translated: CASSLGGSPRGSNTEAFF. Based on the CDR3 plus reference TRBV5-1 and TRBJ1-1, the full variable domain is KAGVTQTPRYLIKTRGQQVTLSCSPISGHRSVSWYQQTPGQGLQFLFEYFSETQRNKGNFPGRFSGRQFSNSRSEMNVSTLELGDSALYLCASSLGGSPRGSNTEAFFGQGTRLTVV.

This clone was seen more than once but under ten times. V is TRBV7-9 and J is TRBJ2-3, with D tentatively TRBD2 (6 bases). CDR3 length: 16 amino acids. V was trimmed by 3 bases and J by 5 bases, leaving 18 bases between them. CDR1 is SEHNR and CDR2 is FQNEAQ in the germline V gene (reference sequence). CDR3 coding DNA: TGTGCCAGCAGCTTTTCAATAGCGGATCCTAAAGATACGCAGTATTTT. Translating it yields CASSFSIADPKDTQYF.

This clone was detected only once. The rearrangement joins TRBV21-1 to TRBJ2-1; the D call TRBD1 from the table was never checked on the DNA. TRBV21-1 is designated a pseudogene. The CDR3 spans 15 residues. CDR3 loop: CASSKGTDTDNEQFF. The CDR3 coding sequence is TGTGCCAGCAGCAAAGGGACAGACACGGACAATGAGCAGTTCTTC.

This chain links TRBV18 with TRBJ2-7, with D unresolved. Germline assignment: CDR1 KGHSH and CDR2 LQKENI. CDR3 length equals 15 residues. V was cut by 4 bases and J by 1 base, with 14 bases left in between. Here the CDR3 reads CASSQDPTFSYEQYF. The DNA for the CDR3 is TGTGCCAGCTCACAAGACCCGACATTTTCCTACGAGCAGTACTTC.